The sequence of this TCR beta chain was determined in a study of cytomegalovirus exposure and HLA in healthy donors (dated by TCRdb to 2015 to 2018). Context from the whole study: An earlier analysis of some 500 of the donors reported 250 to 350 Gb of sequence data and 100 million to 140 million unique TCR beta sequences from about 179 million T cells. An early release that covered roughly 600 HLA-typed donors contained about 290 gigabases of sequencing data and 65 million to 100 million unique TCR sequences. Of the approximately 400 genotyped donors, 81% were placed in the genetic ancestry cluster associated with self-reported Caucasian donors. The study aimed to test whether cataloging public T cell receptors could reveal signatures of past pathogen exposure. The T cell repertoires of several hundred subjects were profiled by immunosequencing and related to cytomegalovirus serostatus. Along with the approximately 700-subject first cohort, a separate validation cohort of over 90 different subjects was used. To predict cytomegalovirus infection status, the study brought together high-throughput TCR immunosequencing, statistical association of individual TCRs with disease status, and machine learning. A later analysis re-analyzed previously published TCR beta repertoires from approximately 670 donors and added high-resolution HLA genotyping to study TCR occurrence patterns. The later analysis used no new phenotypic data to find candidate immune exposures, relying instead on TCR beta sequences and their occurrence across donors. An earlier analysis of 587 of the donors applied high-throughput TCR beta sequencing to assess whether each TCR beta V gene segment acted as functional or pseudogenic. Alongside the repertoire data, information on donor age, sex, ethnicity and CMV serostatus was compiled. In a later genetic analysis, genome-wide SNP genotypes for about 55% of the roughly 700 donors were used, and that subset was treated as a discovery cohort. All discovery cohort repertoires had been generated on a single sequencing platform. HLA typing included class I and class II loci at four-digit resolution. The number of donors typed differed by locus, with 629-630 for A, B, C, DRB1 and DQB1, 522 for DQA1, over 600 for DPA1, and under 490 for DPB1. Because of strong linkage in the cohort, four or five DR-DQ haplotypes were treated as single units for association and clustering. Among around 400 genotyped donors of the cohort, an average of roughly 240,000 unique TCR beta nucleotide sequences were sequenced per donor, about a sixth of them non-productive.

Library preparation employed the immunoSEQ multiplex PCR assay. The multiplex PCR relied on a mix of 60 forward primers for TCR Vbeta segments and 13 reverse primers for TCR Jbeta segments. The CDR3 region of rearranged TCR beta genes was amplified from genomic DNA by a multiplex PCR assay. The Illumina HiSeq System was used to sequence the amplified TCR beta libraries as 87-base-pair reads. The paper's processing steps were these. A later analysis counted about 82 million unique TCR beta chains across the 600 to 850 repertoires, and 9 million to 14 million of these chains were shared by at least two donors. A nearest-neighbor algorithm error-corrected the raw reads and collapsed the reads into unique sequences, merging closely related sequences to remove PCR and sequencing errors. V, D and J gene segments were assigned by aligning CDR3 sequences to IMGT reference sequences. For a sequence to be retained, at least a six-nucleotide match to both a V gene segment and a J gene segment was required. Rearrangements were called productive when the CDR3 lacked stop codons and stayed in frame with V and J; all others were non-productive. CDR3 was defined according to IMGT convention as the region running from the second conserved V-encoded cysteine to the conserved J-encoded phenylalanine. In an earlier analysis of more than 550 of the donors, sequences lacking an unambiguous match to a single V gene segment were excluded. An earlier analysis of several hundred of the donors classified V segments as functional when productive rearrangements were above 56.7% and as segregating when the standard deviation between donors was above 5%. A statistical classification framework was built to diagnose cytomegalovirus status from the catalog of TCR beta chain sequences. In a later analysis, V and J genes were assigned by comparing TCR nucleotide sequences against IMGT/GENE-DB human TR gene sequences. A later analysis assigned CDR3 sequences and most-parsimonious VDJ recombination scenarios with the TCRdist pipeline. In a later analysis, each TCR beta chain was defined by its CDR3 amino acid sequence together with its V-gene family, and reads without a unique V-gene family were excluded. As a way to deal with suspected cross-contamination and a sequencing artifact, a later analysis dropped more than 500 nucleotide sequences that were highly shared and had low generation probability. For each public chain, a later analysis derived a clonal expansion index from normalized ranks of inferred template counts within each repertoire. A later analysis computed generation probabilities with a VDJ recombination model fitted to out-of-frame rearrangements, and checked the results against IGoR. Hypergeometric tests were used in a later analysis to score TCR-TCR, TCR-HLA and TCR-CMV co-occurrence, with a repertoire-size bias correction applied to the TCR pairs. In a later analysis, false discovery rates were estimated by permuting HLA or CMV assignments 20 times. In a later analysis, co-occurring TCRs were grouped using DBSCAN, with TCRdist sequence similarity added in when clustering inside HLA-allele-positive subsets. Repertoires with fewer than 30,000 or more than 120,000 public chains were left out of co-occurrence clustering, as were five repertoires with anomalous nucleotide sharing. Held by TCRdb, this immuneACCESS table contains in-frame sequences only and omits some clones. Under half of the omission traces to an unresolved V gene where checked; the cause of the rest is unknown. From that table come the V and J calls and clone size; the DNA was used to work out D and trimming. In all, the sample holds 100,000 to 150,000 clones, and roughly 80% of those were seen once. The ten largest clones represent around 1.8% of the sample.

Worth noting for this clone: It lacks a known antigen. Base qualities are not at hand, and no much larger clone is one base apart.

The cohort comprised hundreds of healthy bone marrow donors. All cohort members were sampled while nominally healthy, although unrecorded immune exposures were likely present. The donor tested CMV seronegative and was one of the 352 seronegative cohort members. Every donor gave a peripheral blood sample, and the peripheral blood mononuclear cells from that sample were used for TCR beta sequencing. The Qiagen DNeasy Blood Extraction Kit was used to extract genomic DNA from the blood cell samples. What the study reported, not specific to this receptor: A few of the identified cytomegalovirus-associated TCR beta chains were confirmed in vitro to be specific for cytomegalovirus antigens. While some public TCRs were present in many individuals, most TCR sequences turned up only very rarely across donors. According to a later analysis, TCR association rates differed among HLA loci, with DRB1 alleles showing the most associated TCRs and HLA-C alleles showing the fewest. A later analysis associated about 17,000 TCR beta sequences with specific HLA alleles at a false discovery rate of 0.05. Because HLA typing was missing for some donors at each locus, association tests included only the typed subset. The cohort was sequenced for TCR beta chains only, and without alpha or paired-chain data the features that could be detected were limited. The earlier analysis of 587 of the donors excluded seventeen rarely observed V segments, including chromosome 9 orphons, because counts were too low. A later genetic analysis associated a missense DCLRE1C variant with V-gene and J-gene trimming of TCR beta chains, and an independent cohort replicated the association. It was suggested by the authors that the approach could potentially be generalized to other disease states and immunological phenotypes. Sequencing depth was assumed to be roughly uniform across donors in the presence/absence analyses, though that assumption may not hold. In a later genetic analysis, fewer N-insertions in productive TCRs were reported among donors in an Asian-associated ancestry cluster than the approximately 670-donor mean. A later analysis found that HLA-associated TCR beta chains were more clonally expanded and had lower generation probabilities than equally common non-associated chains. In the study, 150 to 200 TCR beta chains were listed as associated with cytomegalovirus. A further reported finding was that TCR beta sequences accurately predicted the HLA-A and HLA-B alleles for most subjects in the first cohort. The classifier was reported to diagnose cytomegalovirus status with high specificity and sensitivity in both the original and validation cohorts. A group of highly shared sequence variants was considered likely to be a technical artifact of the sequencing pipeline. According to a later analysis, most CMV-associated TCR beta chains appeared to be HLA-restricted, and the HLA associations seemed to be driven largely by CMV exposure. Linkage disequilibrium might explain the correlated functional status among segregating V segments, but an unknown experimental factor could not be excluded. Several of the top co-occurrence clusters appeared to be linked to parvovirus B19, influenza, CMV and Epstein-Barr virus, according to a later analysis. In an earlier analysis of 500 to 650 of the donors, most TCR beta V segments appeared in productive rearrangements about 90% or about 30% of the time, broadly matching IMGT annotations. For the cohort, immune exposure information was limited to CMV serostatus. When HLA alleles, especially DR and DQ, strongly co-occurred, TCR associations were difficult to assign to individual alleles.

The sample taken for sequencing was PBMCs. The clonotype originates from a man between 18 and 35 years old in good health and CMV-seronegative.

The nucleotides read TGCGCCAGCAGCTTGACTCGACTAGCGGGTGAGACCCAGTACTTC. Translated, this gives CASSLTRLAGETQYF. The chain joins TRBV5-1 to TRBJ2-5; 10 junctional bases match TRBD2. The germline V gene encodes CDR1 SGHRS and CDR2 YFSETQ. The CDR3 holds 15 amino acids from the cysteine to the phenylalanine. CDR3 DNA only is kept here, 45 bases in frame from base 1. The germline V and J ends show losses of 1 base and 5 bases respectively, and no gene match explains 5 bases of the junction.